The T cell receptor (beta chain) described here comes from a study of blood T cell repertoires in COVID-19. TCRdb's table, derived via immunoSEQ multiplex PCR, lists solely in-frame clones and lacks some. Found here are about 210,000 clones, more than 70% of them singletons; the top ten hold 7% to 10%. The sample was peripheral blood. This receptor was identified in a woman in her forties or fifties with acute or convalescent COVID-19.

CDR3 in amino acids: CASSMGDSFSETQYF. CDR3 bases: TGTGCCAGTAGTATGGGGGACAGTTTTTCAGAGACCCAGTACTTC. The genes are TRBV19 and TRBJ2-5; 7 bases map to TRBD1. The CDR3 is 15 amino acids. J was trimmed by 4 bases and V by 3 bases; bases with no gene match: 8. CDR1 and CDR2 (germline): LNHDA, SQIVND (reference sequence).